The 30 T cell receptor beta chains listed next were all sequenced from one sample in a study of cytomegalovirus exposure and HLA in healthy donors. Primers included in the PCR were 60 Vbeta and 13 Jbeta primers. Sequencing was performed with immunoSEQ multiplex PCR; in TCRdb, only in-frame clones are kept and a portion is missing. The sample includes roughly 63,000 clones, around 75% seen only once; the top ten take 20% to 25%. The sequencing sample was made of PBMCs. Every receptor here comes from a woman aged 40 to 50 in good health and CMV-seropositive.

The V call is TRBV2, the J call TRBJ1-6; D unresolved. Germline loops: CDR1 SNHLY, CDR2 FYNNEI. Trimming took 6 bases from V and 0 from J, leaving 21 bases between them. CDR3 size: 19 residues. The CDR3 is CASSEPSGSQSSYNSPLHF. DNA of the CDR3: TGTGCCAGCAGCGAGCCGAGCGGGTCTCAGAGCTCCTATAATTCACCCCTCCACTTT.

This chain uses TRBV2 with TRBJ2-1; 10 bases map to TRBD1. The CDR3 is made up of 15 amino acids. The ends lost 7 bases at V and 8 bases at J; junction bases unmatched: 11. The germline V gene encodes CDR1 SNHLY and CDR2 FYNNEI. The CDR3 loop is CASTYGQGGTDEQFF. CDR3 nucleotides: TGTGCCAGCACTTATGGACAGGGGGGAACGGATGAGCAGTTCTTC.

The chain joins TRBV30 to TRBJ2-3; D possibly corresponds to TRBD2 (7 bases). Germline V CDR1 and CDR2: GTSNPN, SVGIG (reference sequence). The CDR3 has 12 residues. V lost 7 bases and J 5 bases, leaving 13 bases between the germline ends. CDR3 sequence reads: CALRGLKDTQYF. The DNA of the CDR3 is TGTGCCTTGCGGGGGCTGAAAGATACGCAGTATTTT.

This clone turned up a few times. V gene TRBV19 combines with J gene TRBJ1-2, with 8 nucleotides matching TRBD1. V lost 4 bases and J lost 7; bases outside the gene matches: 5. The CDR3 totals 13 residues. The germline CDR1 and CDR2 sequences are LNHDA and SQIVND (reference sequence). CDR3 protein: CASSTGGSGGYTF. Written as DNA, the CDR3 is TGTGCCAGTAGTACAGGGGGCTCGGGTGGCTACACCTTC.

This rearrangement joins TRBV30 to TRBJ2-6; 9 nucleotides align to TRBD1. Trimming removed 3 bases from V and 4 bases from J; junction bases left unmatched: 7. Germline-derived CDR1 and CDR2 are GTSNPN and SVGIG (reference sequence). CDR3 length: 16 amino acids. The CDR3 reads CAWSYRGLSGANVLTF. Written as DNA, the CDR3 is TGTGCCTGGAGCTACAGGGGGCTTTCGGGGGCCAACGTCCTGACTTTC.

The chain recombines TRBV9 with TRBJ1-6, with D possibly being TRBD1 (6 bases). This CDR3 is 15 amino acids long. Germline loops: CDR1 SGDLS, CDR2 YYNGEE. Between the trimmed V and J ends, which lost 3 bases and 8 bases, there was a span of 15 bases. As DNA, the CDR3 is TGTGCCAGCAGCGGTCCTGACAGGCACTATTCACCCCTCCACTTT. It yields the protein CASSGPDRHYSPLHF.

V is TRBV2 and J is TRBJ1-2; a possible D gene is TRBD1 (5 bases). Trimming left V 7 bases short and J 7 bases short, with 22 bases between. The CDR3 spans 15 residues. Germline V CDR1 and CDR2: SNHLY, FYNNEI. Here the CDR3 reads CASNSQGQVGAGYTF. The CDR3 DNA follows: TGTGCCAGCAATTCACAAGGTCAGGTTGGGGCTGGCTACACCTTC.

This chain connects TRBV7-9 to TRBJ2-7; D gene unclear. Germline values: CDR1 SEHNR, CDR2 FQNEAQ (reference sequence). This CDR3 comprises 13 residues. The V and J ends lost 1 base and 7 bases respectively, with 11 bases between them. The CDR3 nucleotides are TGTGCCAGCAGCTTAGACTCCTCCTGGGAGCAGTACTTC. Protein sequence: CASSLDSSWEQYF. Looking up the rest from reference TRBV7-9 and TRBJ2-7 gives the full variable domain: DTGVSQNPRHKITKRGQNVTFRCDPISEHNRLYWYRQTLGQGPEFLTYFQNEAQLEKSRLLSDRFSAERPKGSFSTLEIQRTEQGDSAMYLCASSLDSSWEQYFGPGTRLTVT.

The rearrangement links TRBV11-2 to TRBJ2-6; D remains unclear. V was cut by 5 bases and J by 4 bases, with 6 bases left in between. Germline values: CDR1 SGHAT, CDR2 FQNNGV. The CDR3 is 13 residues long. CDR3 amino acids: CASSRSGANVLTF. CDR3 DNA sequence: TGTGCCAGCAGCCGTTCGGGGGCCAACGTCCTGACTTTC. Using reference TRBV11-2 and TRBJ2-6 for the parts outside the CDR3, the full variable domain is EAGVAQSPRYKIIEKRQSVAFWCNPISGHATLYWYQQILGQGPKLLIQFQNNGVVDDSQLPKDRFSAERLKGVDSTLKIQPAKLEDSAVYLCASSRSGANVLTFGAGSRLTVL.

The CDR3 DNA follows: TGTGCCAGCAGCATTCGGGGTGATGAGCAGTACTTC. As protein: CASSIRGDEQYF. The chain carries TRBV11-3 and TRBJ2-7; perhaps TRBD2 as D (5 bases). This CDR3 comprises 12 residues. Deletions cut 5 bases from V and 7 bases from J, with 12 bases between. CDR1 is SGHNT and CDR2 is YENEEA in the germline V gene.

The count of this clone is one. This CDR3 reads CASSLGTGGNYGYTF. CDR3 sequence (DNA): TGTGCCAGCAGCTTGGGGACAGGGGGTAACTATGGCTACACCTTC. The chain links TRBV5-5 to TRBJ1-2; 10 bases agree with TRBD1. The ends lost 0 bases at V and 1 base at J; junction bases unmatched: 0. CDR3 length equals 15 residues. Germline CDR1 and CDR2: SGHKS and YYEKEE (reference sequence). The whole variable domain, filled in from reference TRBV5-5 and TRBJ1-2, reads DAGVTQSPTHLIKTRGQQVTLRCSPISGHKSVSWYQQVLGQGPQFIFQYYEKEERGRGNFPDRFSARQFPNYSSELNVNALLLGDSALYLCASSLGTGGNYGYTFGSGTRLTVV.

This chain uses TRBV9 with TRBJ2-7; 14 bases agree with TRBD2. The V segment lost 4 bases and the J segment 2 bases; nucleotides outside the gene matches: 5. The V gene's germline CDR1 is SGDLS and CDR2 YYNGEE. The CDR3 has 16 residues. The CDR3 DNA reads TGTGCCAGCAGCCCCCGGGGACTAGCGGGGGCCTACGAGCAGTACTTC. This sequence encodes CASSPRGLAGAYEQYF. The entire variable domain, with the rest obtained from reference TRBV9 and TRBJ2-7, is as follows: DSGVTQTPKHLITATGQRVTLRCSPRSGDLSVYWYQQSLDQGLQFLIQYYNGEERAKGNILERFSAQQFPDLHSELNLSSLELGDSALYFCASSPRGLAGAYEQYFGPGTRLTVT.

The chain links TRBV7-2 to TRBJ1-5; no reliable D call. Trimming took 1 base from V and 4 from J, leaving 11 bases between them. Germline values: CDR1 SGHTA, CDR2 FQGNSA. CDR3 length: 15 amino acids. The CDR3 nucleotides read TGTGCCAGCAGCTTAGTCGGCGGCGGGAATCAGCCCCAGCATTTT. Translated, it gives CASSLVGGGNQPQHF.

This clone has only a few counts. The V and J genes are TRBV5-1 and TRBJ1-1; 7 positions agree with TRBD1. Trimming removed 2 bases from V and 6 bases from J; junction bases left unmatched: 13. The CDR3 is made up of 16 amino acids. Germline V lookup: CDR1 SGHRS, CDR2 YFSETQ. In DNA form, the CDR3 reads TGCGCCAGCAGCTTTGGCCTCCGGGACAGCGGACCTGAAGCTTTCTTT. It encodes CASSFGLRDSGPEAFF. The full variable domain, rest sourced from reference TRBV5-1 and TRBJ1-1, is KAGVTQTPRYLIKTRGQQVTLSCSPISGHRSVSWYQQTPGQGLQFLFEYFSETQRNKGNFPGRFSGRQFSNSRSEMNVSTLELGDSALYLCASSFGLRDSGPEAFFGQGTRLTVV.

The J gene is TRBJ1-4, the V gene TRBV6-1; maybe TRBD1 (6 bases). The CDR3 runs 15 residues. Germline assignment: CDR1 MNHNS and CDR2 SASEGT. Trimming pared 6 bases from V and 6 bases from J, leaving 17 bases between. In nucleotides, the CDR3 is TGTGCCAGCAGCCCCACCGTGAAGGGGGATGAAAAACTGTTTTTT. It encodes CASSPTVKGDEKLFF.

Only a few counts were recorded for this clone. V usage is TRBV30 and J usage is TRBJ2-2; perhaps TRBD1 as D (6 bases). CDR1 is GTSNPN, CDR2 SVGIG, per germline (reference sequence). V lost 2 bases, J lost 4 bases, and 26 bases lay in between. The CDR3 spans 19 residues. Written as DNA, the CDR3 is TGTGCCTGGAGTCCTCAGGACAGCCGTTCGCTTGTGATCACCGGGGAGCTGTTTTTT. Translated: CAWSPQDSRSLVITGELFF.

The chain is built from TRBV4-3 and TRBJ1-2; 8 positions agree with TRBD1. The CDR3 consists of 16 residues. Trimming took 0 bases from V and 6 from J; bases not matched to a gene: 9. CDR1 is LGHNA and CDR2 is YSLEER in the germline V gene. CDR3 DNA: TGCGCCAGCAGCCAAGATCAAGGCGGGACAGGCAATGGCTACACCTTC. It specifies CASSQDQGGTGNGYTF.

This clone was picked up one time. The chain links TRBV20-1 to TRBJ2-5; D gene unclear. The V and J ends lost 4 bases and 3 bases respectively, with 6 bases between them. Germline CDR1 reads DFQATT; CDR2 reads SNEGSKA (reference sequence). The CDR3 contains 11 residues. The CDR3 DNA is TGCAGTGCTACCCCAAAAGAGACCCAGTACTTC. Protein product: CSATPKETQYF.

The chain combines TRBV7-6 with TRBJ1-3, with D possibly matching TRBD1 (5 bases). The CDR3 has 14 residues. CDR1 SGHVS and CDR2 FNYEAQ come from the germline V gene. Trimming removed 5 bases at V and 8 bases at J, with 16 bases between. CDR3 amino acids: CASSLGASMDTIYF. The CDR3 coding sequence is TGTGCCAGCAGCCTTGGGGCAAGTATGGACACCATATATTTT.

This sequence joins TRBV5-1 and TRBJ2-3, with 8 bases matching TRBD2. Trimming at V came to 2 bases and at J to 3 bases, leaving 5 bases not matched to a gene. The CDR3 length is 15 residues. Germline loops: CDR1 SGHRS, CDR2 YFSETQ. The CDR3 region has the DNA TGCGCCAGCAGCTTAAAGACTAGCGAAACAGATACGCAGTATTTT. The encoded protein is CASSLKTSETDTQYF. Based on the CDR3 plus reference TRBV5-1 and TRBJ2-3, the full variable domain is KAGVTQTPRYLIKTRGQQVTLSCSPISGHRSVSWYQQTPGQGLQFLFEYFSETQRNKGNFPGRFSGRQFSNSRSEMNVSTLELGDSALYLCASSLKTSETDTQYFGPGTRLTVL.

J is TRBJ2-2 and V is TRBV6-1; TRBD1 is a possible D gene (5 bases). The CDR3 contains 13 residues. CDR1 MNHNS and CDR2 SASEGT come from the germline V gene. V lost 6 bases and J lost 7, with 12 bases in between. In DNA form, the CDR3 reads TGTGCCAGCAGGCAGGGATTGAGCGGGGAGCTGTTTTTT. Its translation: CASRQGLSGELFF.

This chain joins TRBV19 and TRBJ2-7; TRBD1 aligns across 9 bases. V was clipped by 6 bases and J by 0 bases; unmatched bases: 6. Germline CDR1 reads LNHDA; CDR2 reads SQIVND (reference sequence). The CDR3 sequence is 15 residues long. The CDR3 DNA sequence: TGTGCCAGTAGAACGGGACAGGGACGCTCCTACGAGCAGTACTTC. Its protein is CASRTGQGRSYEQYF.

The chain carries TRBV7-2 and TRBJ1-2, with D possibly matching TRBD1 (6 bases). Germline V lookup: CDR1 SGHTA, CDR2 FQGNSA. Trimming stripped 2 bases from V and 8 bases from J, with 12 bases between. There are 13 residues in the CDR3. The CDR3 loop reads CASSLQGREGYTF. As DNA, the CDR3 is TGTGCCAGCAGCTTACAGGGGAGAGAAGGCTACACCTTC.

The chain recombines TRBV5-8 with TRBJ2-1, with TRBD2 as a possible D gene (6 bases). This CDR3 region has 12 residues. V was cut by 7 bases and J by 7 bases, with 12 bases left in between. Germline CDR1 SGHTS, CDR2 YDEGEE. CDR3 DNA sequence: TGTGCCAGCCGGGGGAATGGGAATGAGCAGTTCTTC. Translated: CASRGNGNEQFF.

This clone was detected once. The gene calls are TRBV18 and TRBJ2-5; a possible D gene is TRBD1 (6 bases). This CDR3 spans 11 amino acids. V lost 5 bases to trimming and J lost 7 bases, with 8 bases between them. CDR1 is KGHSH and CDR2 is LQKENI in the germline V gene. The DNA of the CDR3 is TGTGCCAGCTCAAGCAGGGGGACCCAGTACTTC. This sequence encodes CASSSRGTQYF.

For the CDR3, the DNA is TGTGCCAGCACCTCCGCGGGGACAGACAATAATGAGCAGTTCTTC. Translating gives CASTSAGTDNNEQFF. This sequence joins TRBV28 and TRBJ2-1; tentatively, D is TRBD1 (7 bases). V lost 7 bases to trimming and J lost 7 bases, with 20 bases between them. The CDR3 extends over 15 amino acids. The germline V gene has CDR1 MDHEN and CDR2 SYDVKM. Based on the CDR3 plus reference TRBV28 and TRBJ2-1, the full variable domain is DVKVTQSSRYLVKRTGEKVFLECVQDMDHENMFWYRQDPGLGLRLIYFSYDVKMKEKGDIPEGYSVSREKKERFSLILESASTNQTSMYLCASTSAGTDNNEQFFGPGTRLTVL.

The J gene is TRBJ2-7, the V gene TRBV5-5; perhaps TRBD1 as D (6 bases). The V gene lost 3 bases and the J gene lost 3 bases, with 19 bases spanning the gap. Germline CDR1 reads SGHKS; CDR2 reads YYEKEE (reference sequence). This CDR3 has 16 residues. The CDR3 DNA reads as TGTGCCAGCAGCTGGGCCGAAGGGGGTCTCGGCTACGAGCAGTACTTC. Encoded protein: CASSWAEGGLGYEQYF.

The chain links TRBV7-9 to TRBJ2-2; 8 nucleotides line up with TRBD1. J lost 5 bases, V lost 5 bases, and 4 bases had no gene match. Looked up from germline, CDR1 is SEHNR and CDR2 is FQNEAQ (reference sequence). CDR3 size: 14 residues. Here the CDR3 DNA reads TGTGCCAGCAGCCCAGGGGGCGAAACCGGGGAGCTGTTTTTT. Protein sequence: CASSPGGETGELFF.

The CDR3 DNA sequence: TGTGCCAGCAGCTTGAAAGGGAGTAATGAAAAACTGTTTTTT. Translating gives CASSLKGSNEKLFF. This sequence joins TRBV5-4 and TRBJ1-4, with no clear D. V shed 1 base and J shed 4 bases, with 8 bases lying between them. CDR3 length equals 14 residues. The germline V gene encodes CDR1 SGHNT and CDR2 YYREEE (reference sequence).

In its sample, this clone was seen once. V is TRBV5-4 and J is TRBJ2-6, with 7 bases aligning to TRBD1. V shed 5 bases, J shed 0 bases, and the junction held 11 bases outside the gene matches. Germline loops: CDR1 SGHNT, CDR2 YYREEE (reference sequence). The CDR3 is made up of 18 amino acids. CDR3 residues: CASSSDRVAFSGANVLTF. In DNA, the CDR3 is TGTGCCAGCAGTTCCGACAGGGTGGCCTTCTCTGGGGCCAACGTCCTGACTTTC. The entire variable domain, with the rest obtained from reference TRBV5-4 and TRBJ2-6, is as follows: ETGVTQSPTHLIKTRGQQVTLRCSSQSGHNTVSWYQQALGQGPQFIFQYYREEENGRGNFPPRFSGLQFPNYSSELNVNALELDDSALYLCASSSDRVAFSGANVLTFGAGSRLTVL.